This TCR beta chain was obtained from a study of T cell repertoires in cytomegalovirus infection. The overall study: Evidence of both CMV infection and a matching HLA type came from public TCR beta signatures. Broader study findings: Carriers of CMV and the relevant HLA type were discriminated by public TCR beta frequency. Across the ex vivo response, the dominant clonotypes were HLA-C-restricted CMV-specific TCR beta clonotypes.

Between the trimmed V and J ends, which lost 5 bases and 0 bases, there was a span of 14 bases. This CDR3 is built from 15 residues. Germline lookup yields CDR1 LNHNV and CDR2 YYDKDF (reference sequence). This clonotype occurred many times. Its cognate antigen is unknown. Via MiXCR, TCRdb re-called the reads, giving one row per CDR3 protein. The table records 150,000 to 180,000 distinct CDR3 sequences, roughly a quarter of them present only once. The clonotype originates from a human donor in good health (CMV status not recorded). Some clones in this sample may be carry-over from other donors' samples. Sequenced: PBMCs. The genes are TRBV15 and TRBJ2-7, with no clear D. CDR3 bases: TGTGCCACCAGCCGGAGCGATGTCAACTCCTACGAGCAGTACTTC. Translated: CATSRSDVNSYEQYF.